In this sample, the clone carrying this TCR beta chain turned up a few times. Its antigen is not known. Each CDR3 protein is one row after TCRdb ran MiXCR on the reads. The table shows approximately 500,000 distinct CDR3 sequences, with more than 15% occurring only once. The CDR3 is 13 amino acids. The V gene lost 2 bases and the J gene lost 6 bases, with 8 bases spanning the gap. Germline V CDR1 and CDR2: MNHEY, SMNVEV (reference sequence). The data originate from a study of T cell repertoires in cytomegalovirus infection. Study-level findings and limits: Dominant in the ex vivo response were TCR beta clonotypes restricted by HLA-C and specific for CMV.

Sequenced sample: CD8+ T cells from PBMCs. The rearrangement links TRBV27 to TRBJ1-5; no reliable D call. This TCR derives from a human donor in good health (CMV status not recorded). Some clones in this sample may be carry-over from other donors' samples. CDR3 loop: CASSLEAFQPQHF. The CDR3 DNA reads TGTGCCAGCAGTTTAGAGGCATTTCAGCCCCAGCATTTT.